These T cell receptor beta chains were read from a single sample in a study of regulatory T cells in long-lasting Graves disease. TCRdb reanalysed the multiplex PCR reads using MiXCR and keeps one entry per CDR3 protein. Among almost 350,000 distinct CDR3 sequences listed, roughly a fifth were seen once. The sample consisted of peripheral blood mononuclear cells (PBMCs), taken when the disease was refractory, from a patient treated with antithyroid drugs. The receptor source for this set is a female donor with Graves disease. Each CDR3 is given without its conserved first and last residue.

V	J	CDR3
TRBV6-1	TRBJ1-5	ASRGDSHQPQH
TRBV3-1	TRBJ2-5	ASSPGGGQETQY
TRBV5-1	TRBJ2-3	ASSLSGDTQY
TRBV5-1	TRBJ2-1	ASLGLAGLPGEQF
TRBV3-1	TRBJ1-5	ASSPYGALNQPQH
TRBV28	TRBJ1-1	ASSLSLRPGAF
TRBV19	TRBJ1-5	ATSGQLLIQPQH
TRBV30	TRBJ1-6	AWREQGTGSPLH
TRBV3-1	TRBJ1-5	ASSLHQFANQPQH
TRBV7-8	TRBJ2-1	ASSLGLAIGEQF
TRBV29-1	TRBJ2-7	SVPDRDQG
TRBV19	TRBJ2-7	ASSFAGTSGRSTYEQY
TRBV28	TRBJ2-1	ASSLSVLAGYSYNEQF
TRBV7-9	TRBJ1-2	ASSLVGFGQSDPYGYT